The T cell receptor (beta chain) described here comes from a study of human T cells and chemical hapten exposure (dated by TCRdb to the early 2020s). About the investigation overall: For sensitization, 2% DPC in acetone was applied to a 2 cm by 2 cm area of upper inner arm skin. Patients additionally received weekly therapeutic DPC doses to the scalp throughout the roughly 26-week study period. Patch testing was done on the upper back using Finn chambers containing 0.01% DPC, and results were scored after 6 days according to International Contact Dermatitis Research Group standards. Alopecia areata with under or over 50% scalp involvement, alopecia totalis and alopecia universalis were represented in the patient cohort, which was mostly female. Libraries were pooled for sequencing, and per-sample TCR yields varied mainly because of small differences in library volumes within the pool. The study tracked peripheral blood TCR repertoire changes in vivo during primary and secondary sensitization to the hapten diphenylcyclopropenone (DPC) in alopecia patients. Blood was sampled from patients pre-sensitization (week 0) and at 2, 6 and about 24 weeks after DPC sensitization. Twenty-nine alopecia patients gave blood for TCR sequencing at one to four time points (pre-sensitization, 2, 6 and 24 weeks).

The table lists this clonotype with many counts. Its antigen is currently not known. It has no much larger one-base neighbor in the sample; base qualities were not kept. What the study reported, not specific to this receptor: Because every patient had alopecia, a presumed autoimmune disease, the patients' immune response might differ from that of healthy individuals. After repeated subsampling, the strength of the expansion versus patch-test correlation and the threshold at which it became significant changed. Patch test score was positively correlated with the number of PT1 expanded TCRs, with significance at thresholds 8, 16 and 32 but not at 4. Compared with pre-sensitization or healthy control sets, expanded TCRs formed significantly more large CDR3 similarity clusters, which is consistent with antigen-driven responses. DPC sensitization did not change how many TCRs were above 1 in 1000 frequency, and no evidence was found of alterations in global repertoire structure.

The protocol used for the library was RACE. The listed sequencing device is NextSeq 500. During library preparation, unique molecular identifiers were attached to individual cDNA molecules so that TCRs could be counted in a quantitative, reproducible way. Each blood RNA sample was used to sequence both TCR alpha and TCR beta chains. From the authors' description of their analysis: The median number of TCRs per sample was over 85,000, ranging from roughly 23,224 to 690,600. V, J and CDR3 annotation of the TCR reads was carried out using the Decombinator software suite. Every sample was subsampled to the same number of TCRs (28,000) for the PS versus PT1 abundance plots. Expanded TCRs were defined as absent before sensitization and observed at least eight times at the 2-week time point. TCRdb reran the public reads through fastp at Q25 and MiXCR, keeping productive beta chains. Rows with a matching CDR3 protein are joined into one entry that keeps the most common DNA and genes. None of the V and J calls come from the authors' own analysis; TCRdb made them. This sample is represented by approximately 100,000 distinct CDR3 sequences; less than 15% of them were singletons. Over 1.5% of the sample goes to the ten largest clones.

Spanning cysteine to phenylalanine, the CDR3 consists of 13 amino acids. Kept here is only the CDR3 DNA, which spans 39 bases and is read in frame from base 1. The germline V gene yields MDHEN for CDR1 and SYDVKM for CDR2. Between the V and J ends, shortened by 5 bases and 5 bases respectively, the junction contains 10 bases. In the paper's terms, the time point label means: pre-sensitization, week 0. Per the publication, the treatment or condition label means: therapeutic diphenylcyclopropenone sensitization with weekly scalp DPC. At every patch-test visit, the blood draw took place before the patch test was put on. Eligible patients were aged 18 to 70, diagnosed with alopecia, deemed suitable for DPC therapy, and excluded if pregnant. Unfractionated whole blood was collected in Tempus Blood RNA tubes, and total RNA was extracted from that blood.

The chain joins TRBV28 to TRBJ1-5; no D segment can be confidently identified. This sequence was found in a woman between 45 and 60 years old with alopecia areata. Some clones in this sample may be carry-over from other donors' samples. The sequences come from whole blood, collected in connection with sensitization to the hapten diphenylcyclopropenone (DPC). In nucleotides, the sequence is TGTGCCAGCAGTCCACCACGGGATCAGCCCCAGCATTTT. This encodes CASSPPRDQPQHF.